A single sample gave rise to the 26 T cell receptor beta chains below, sequenced in a study of a mutant IDH1 vaccine in newly diagnosed glioma. Assay: immunoSEQ multiplex PCR; the TCRdb copy retains only in-frame clones and omits some. Counted here are 60,000 to 65,000 clones, 84% occurring once; the ten biggest clones make up approximately 4.1%. These receptors have no identified antigens. The time point was: week 35, safety follow-up. In every dose of vaccine, 300 ug of mutant IDH1 20-mer peptide was given alongside topical imiquimod. This specimen was PBMCs, taken from a glioma patient whose treatment included an IDH1 peptide vaccine. The receptor source for this set is a man aged 30-40 years with glioma.

This clone was picked up one time. The gene calls are TRBV15 and TRBJ1-6; weak D call: TRBD1 (6 bases). The germline V gene encodes CDR1 LNHNV and CDR2 YYDKDF (reference sequence). Between the trimmed V and J ends, which lost 0 bases and 8 bases, there was a span of 11 bases. CDR3 length: 15 amino acids. The CDR3, as DNA: TGTGCCACCAGCAGAGAAGGGCCAGGGGATTCACCCCTCCACTTT. Its protein product is CATSREGPGDSPLHF.

This rearrangement joins TRBV18 to TRBJ1-1; D not resolved. The germline CDR1 and CDR2 sequences are KGHSH and LQKENI. Trimming removed 0 bases from V and 0 bases from J, with 8 bases in between. The CDR3 covers 15 residues. The CDR3 loop is CASSPPINMNTEAFF. CDR3 in DNA: TGTGCCAGCTCACCACCTATTAACATGAACACTGAAGCTTTCTTT.

V and J are TRBV15 and TRBJ1-5; D is unresolved. The CDR3 runs 14 residues. In germline, CDR1 is LNHNV, CDR2 YYDKDF (reference sequence). Trimming took off 1 base at V and 5 bases at J, with 9 bases between the two ends. The CDR3 reads CATSRGDTDQPQHF. The CDR3 DNA sequence: TGTGCCACCAGCAGAGGAGACACCGATCAGCCCCAGCATTTT.

The chain recombines TRBV7-2 with TRBJ2-2; TRBD2 matches at 8 bases. The CDR3 sequence is 14 residues long. V lost 2 bases to trimming and J lost 5 bases; unmatched junction nucleotides: 1. The germline V gene encodes CDR1 SGHTA and CDR2 FQGNSA. The CDR3, as DNA: TGTGCCAGCAGCTTAACTAGCGGTACCGGGGAGCTGTTTTTT. This encodes CASSLTSGTGELFF. Full variable domain (rest looked up from reference TRBV7-2 and TRBJ2-2): GAGVSQSPSNKVTEKGKDVELRCDPISGHTALYWYRQSLGQGLEFLIYFQGNSAPDKSGLPSDRFSAERTGGSVSTLTIQRTQQEDSAVYLCASSLTSGTGELFFGEGSRLTVL.

This rearrangement joins TRBV6-4 to TRBJ2-2; 7 nucleotides agree with TRBD1. Per the germline V gene, CDR1 is MRHNA and CDR2 is SNTAGT. V gave up 2 bases and J gave up 4 bases; unmatched junction bases: 1. This CDR3 has 14 residues. In DNA, the CDR3 is TGTGCCAGCAGTGACCGACAGGGCACCGGGGAGCTGTTTTTT. Translating it yields CASSDRQGTGELFF.

This clone has a handful of counts. V gene TRBV11-2 combines with J gene TRBJ1-1; D possibly corresponds to TRBD1 (5 bases). Germline lookup yields CDR1 SGHAT and CDR2 FQNNGV. There are 13 residues in the CDR3. Trimming took off 6 bases at V and 6 bases at J, with 14 bases between the two ends. CDR3 nucleotides: TGTGCCAGCAGACGAAACAGGATTCCTGAAGCTTTCTTT. Translation gives CASRRNRIPEAFF.

V is TRBV11-3 and J is TRBJ2-2, with D unclear. V gave up 2 bases and J gave up 3 bases, with 4 bases separating them. The CDR3 length is 13 residues. Germline V lookup: CDR1 SGHNT, CDR2 YENEEA. Here the CDR3 reads CASSLRDTGELFF. The CDR3 nucleotides read TGTGCCAGCAGCTTACGGGACACCGGGGAGCTGTTTTTT.

This clone was observed a few times. The chain employs TRBV10-3 and TRBJ2-1; 9 nucleotides align to TRBD1. Germline values: CDR1 ENHRY, CDR2 SYGVKD. The CDR3 sequence is 14 residues long. V trimming: 4 bases; J trimming: 9 bases; junction bases outside the gene matches: 7. CDR3 protein: CAISGGTGRGEQFF. DNA of the CDR3: TGTGCCATCAGTGGAGGGACAGGGAGGGGTGAGCAGTTCTTC.

The V and J genes are TRBV5-4 and TRBJ2-1; D not certain. The CDR3 spans 13 residues. The V end lost 0 bases, the J end lost 5 bases, and 6 bases lay between the germline ends. The V gene's germline CDR1 is SGHNT and CDR2 YYREEE (reference sequence). CDR3 sequence reads: CASSLERDNEQFF. The CDR3 DNA reads as TGTGCCAGCAGCTTGGAGAGAGACAATGAGCAGTTCTTC.

The CDR3 sequence: CASSLAGGGHEQYF. The CDR3 DNA sequence: TGTGCCAGCAGTTTAGCAGGGGGCGGTCACGAGCAGTACTTC. V gene TRBV27 combines with J gene TRBJ2-7; the match to TRBD1 covers 8 bases. The CDR3 spans 14 residues. V gave up 2 bases and J gave up 5 bases; unmatched junction bases: 5. Germline V gene data show CDR1 as MNHEY and CDR2 as SMNVEV (reference sequence).

The chain links TRBV11-2 to TRBJ2-2; TRBD2 aligns across 10 bases. The V and J ends lost 5 bases and 3 bases, in that order; junction bases with no gene match: 3. The length of the CDR3 is 15 residues. Looked up from germline, CDR1 is SGHAT and CDR2 is FQNNGV. In nucleotides, the CDR3 is TGTGCCAGCAGCCCTAGCGGGGGATACACCGGGGAGCTGTTTTTT. Protein product: CASSPSGGYTGELFF.

The chain carries TRBV13 and TRBJ2-3; TRBD1 might be the D (6 bases). Germline loops: CDR1 PRHDT, CDR2 FYEKMQ (reference sequence). The V gene lost 0 bases and the J gene lost 0 bases, with 10 bases spanning the gap. CDR3 length: 16 residues. CDR3 residues: CASSLGTGPSTDTQYF. CDR3 bases: TGTGCCAGCAGCTTAGGGACAGGCCCCAGCACAGATACGCAGTATTTT.

The chain carries TRBV5-6 and TRBJ1-2; D is possibly TRBD1 (6 bases). V lost 6 bases and J 6 bases, leaving 18 bases between the germline ends. The CDR3 is 14 residues long. Germline lookup yields CDR1 SGHDT and CDR2 YYEEEE. The CDR3 is CASILLRTENGYTF. DNA of the CDR3: TGTGCCAGCATCCTCTTGAGGACAGAGAATGGCTACACCTTC.

V and J are TRBV29-1 and TRBJ1-3; no clear D gene. This CDR3 is 14 amino acids long. V lost 2 bases, J lost 0 bases, and 8 bases lay in between. The germline gives CDR1 SQVTM, CDR2 ANQGSEA. The CDR3 sequence is CSVETSDSGNTIYF. DNA of the CDR3: TGCAGCGTTGAAACCTCAGACTCTGGAAACACCATATATTTT.

The chain links TRBV7-9 to TRBJ2-5; 9 bases fit TRBD2. The CDR3 consists of 15 residues. With 4 bases clipped from V and 3 bases from J, the junction kept 6 bases outside the gene matches. Germline CDR1 and CDR2: SEHNR and FQNEAQ (reference sequence). The CDR3: CASSYSGGLKETQYF. CDR3 sequence (DNA): TGTGCCAGCAGCTACAGCGGGGGGTTGAAAGAGACCCAGTACTTC.

This clone appeared a few times. This chain joins TRBV5-1 and TRBJ1-1; D may be TRBD1 (5 bases). Germline loops: CDR1 SGHRS, CDR2 YFSETQ. CDR3 length: 14 amino acids. The V gene lost 4 bases and the J gene lost 2 bases, with 12 bases spanning the gap. The CDR3 region is CASSVTGTNTEAFF. The CDR3 DNA reads as TGCGCCAGCAGCGTGACCGGGACCAACACTGAAGCTTTCTTT.

This chain uses TRBV9 with TRBJ1-6, with 12 bases matching TRBD1. V shed 3 bases, J shed 19 bases, and the junction held 5 bases outside the gene matches. CDR3 size: 12 residues. The germline CDR1 and CDR2 sequences are SGDLS and YYNGEE. CDR3 sequence: CASSAGTGGRHF. CDR3 DNA sequence: TGTGCCAGCAGCGCTGGGACAGGGGGCCGTCACTTT.

The chain's CDR3 is CASSMWTEAFF. The CDR3 DNA reads TGTGCCAGTAGTATGTGGACTGAAGCTTTCTTT. The rearrangement joins TRBV19 to TRBJ1-1; D remains unclear. With 3 bases removed from V and 5 bases from J, the gap between germline ends came to 4 bases. Germline V gene lookup returns CDR1 LNHDA and CDR2 SQIVND (reference sequence). The CDR3 consists of 11 residues.

The CDR3 sequence is CASSQPRGSGGGYTF. For the CDR3, the DNA is TGCGCCAGCAGCCAACCCAGGGGGTCGGGGGGTGGCTACACCTTC. The V and J genes are TRBV4-1 and TRBJ1-2, with 7 bases lining up with TRBD1. Per the germline V gene, CDR1 is MGHRA and CDR2 is YSYEKL. CDR3 length: 15 residues. J lost 7 bases, V lost 2 bases, and 10 bases had no gene match.

The chain is built from TRBV27 and TRBJ1-4; TRBD1 agrees at 11 bases. Trimming at V came to 5 bases and at J to 7 bases, leaving 6 bases not matched to a gene. The length of the CDR3 is 15 residues. Germline-derived CDR1 and CDR2 are MNHEY and SMNVEV (reference sequence). In nucleotides, the CDR3 is TGTGCCAGCAGTCTCGGACAGGGGGCGGGTGAAAAACTGTTTTTT. Translated: CASSLGQGAGEKLFF. Looking up the rest from reference TRBV27 and TRBJ1-4 gives the full variable domain: EAQVTQNPRYLITVTGKKLTVTCSQNMNHEYMSWYRQDPGLGLRQIYYSMNVEVTDKGDVPEGYKVSRKEKRNFPLILESPSPNQTSLYFCASSLGQGAGEKLFFGSGTQLSVL.

In this sample, this clone turned up once. The chain uses TRBV25-1 and TRBJ2-5, with 7 bases lining up with TRBD1. TRBJ2-7 matches the DNA end more closely, so the J call is doubtful. CDR1 and CDR2 from the germline V gene are MGHDK and SYGVNS. The CDR3 extends over 16 amino acids. Here the CDR3 DNA reads TGTGCCAGCAGTGATGTAGGGGGCTCATCCAACTACGAGCAGTACTTC. Translating gives CASSDVGGSSNYEQYF.

The J gene is TRBJ2-2, the V gene TRBV5-1; D tentatively reads TRBD1 or TRBD2 (6 bases each). Germline CDR1 is SGHRS and CDR2 is YFSETQ. The CDR3 has 16 residues. The ends were cut back, 4 bases at V and 5 bases at J, with 18 bases in the middle. The CDR3 reads CASSQRTGGSTGELFF. DNA of the CDR3: TGCGCCAGCAGCCAAAGGACCGGGGGCTCGACCGGGGAGCTGTTTTTT.

This clone has only one observation. The chain links TRBV21-1 to TRBJ1-4. TRBV21-1 is a recognized pseudogene. This CDR3 is 17 amino acids long. CDR3 coding DNA: TGTGCCAGCACCCCTATGGGGGGGGATGCAACTAATGAAAAACTGTTTTTT. Translation gives CASTPMGGDATNEKLFF.

The chain joins TRBV6-5 to TRBJ2-3; D is possibly TRBD2 (5 bases). The CDR3 is 13 amino acids. Germline-derived CDR1 and CDR2 are MNHEY and SVGAGI. The V and J ends lost 0 bases and 6 bases respectively, with 7 bases between them. For the CDR3, the DNA is TGTGCCAGCAGTTACTCGGAGGTGGATACGCAGTATTTT. It specifies CASSYSEVDTQYF.

The chain carries TRBV7-9 and TRBJ1-1, with TRBD1 matching 11 bases. Germline trimming cut 2 bases from V and 4 bases from J; bases unmatched to any gene: 9. In germline, CDR1 is SEHNR, CDR2 FQNEAQ (reference sequence). This CDR3 contains 17 residues. The CDR3 DNA reads as TGTGCCAGCAGCTTAATTAGGACAGGGGGCGCGAGCACTGAAGCTTTCTTT. Its protein product is CASSLIRTGGASTEAFF. Complete variable domain (other parts from reference TRBV7-9 and TRBJ1-1): DTGVSQNPRHKITKRGQNVTFRCDPISEHNRLYWYRQTLGQGPEFLTYFQNEAQLEKSRLLSDRFSAERPKGSFSTLEIQRTEQGDSAMYLCASSLIRTGGASTEAFFGQGTRLTVV.

V gene TRBV18 combines with J gene TRBJ2-4, with 12 bases aligning to TRBD2. This CDR3 comprises 15 residues. Germline assignment: CDR1 KGHSH and CDR2 LQKENI. The trim removed 3 bases at V and 5 bases at J, leaving 2 bases unmatched. The CDR3 protein is CASSPTSGGQNIQYF. The CDR3 DNA reads TGTGCCAGCTCACCCACTAGCGGGGGGCAAAACATTCAGTACTTC.